This TCR beta chain stems from a study of blood T cell repertoires in COVID-19. In the study overall: COVID-19 samples from acute and convalescent phases originated in the United States, Italy and Spain. In each case, the material was cDNA or gDNA derived from T cells, B-cell-depleted T cells, or PBMCs.

Original data processing: Amplification of reference gene primers provided the estimated nucleated cell counts. The assay was immunoSEQ multiplex PCR, and TCRdb's table has in-frame clones only and misses some. The V and J calls and clone size were taken over from that table, and D and trimming were inferred from the DNA. In the table there are around 140,000 clones, roughly 88% of which are singletons. The sample holds one count of this clone. This CDR3 has 19 residues. This sequence was found in a man between 70 and 80 years old with acute or convalescent COVID-19. The chain employs TRBV21-1 and TRBJ2-2; no check of the table's D call, TRBD2, against the DNA was made. TRBV21-1 is a pseudogene. Input material: peripheral blood. The chain's CDR3 is CASTPNMGLAGTTTGELFF. The CDR3 nucleotides are TGTGCCAGCACCCCAAATATGGGACTAGCGGGAACTACGACCGGGGAGCTGTTTTTT.